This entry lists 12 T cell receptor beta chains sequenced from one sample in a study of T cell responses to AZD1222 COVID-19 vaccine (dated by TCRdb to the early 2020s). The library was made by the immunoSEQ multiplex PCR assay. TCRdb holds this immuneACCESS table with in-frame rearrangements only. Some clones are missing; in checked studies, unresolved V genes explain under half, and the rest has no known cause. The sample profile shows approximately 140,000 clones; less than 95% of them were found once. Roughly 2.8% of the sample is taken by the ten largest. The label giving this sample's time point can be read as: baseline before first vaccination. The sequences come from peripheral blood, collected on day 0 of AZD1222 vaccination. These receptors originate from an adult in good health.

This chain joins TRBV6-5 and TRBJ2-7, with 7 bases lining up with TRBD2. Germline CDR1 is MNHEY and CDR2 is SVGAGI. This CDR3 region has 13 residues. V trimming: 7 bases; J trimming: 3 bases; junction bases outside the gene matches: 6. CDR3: CASTPQRDYEQYF. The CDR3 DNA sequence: TGTGCCAGCACCCCCCAGCGGGACTACGAGCAGTACTTC.

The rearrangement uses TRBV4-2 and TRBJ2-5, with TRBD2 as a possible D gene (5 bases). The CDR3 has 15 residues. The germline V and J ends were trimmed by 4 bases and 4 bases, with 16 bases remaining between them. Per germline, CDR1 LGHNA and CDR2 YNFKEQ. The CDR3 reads CASSPRASLRETQYF. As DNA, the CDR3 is TGTGCCAGCAGCCCGCGGGCCTCTCTACGAGAGACCCAGTACTTC.

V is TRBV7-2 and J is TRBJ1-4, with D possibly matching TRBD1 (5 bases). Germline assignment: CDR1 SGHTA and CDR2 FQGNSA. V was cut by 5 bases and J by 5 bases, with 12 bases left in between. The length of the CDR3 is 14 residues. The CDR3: CASSLKGLNEKLFF. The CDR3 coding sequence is TGTGCCAGCAGCCTTAAGGGGTTGAATGAAAAACTGTTTTTT.

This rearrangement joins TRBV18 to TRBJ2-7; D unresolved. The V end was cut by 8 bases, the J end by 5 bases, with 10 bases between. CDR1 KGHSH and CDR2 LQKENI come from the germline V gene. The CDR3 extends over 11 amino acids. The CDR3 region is CASALYDEQYF. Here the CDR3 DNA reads TGTGCCAGCGCCCTGTACGACGAGCAGTACTTC.

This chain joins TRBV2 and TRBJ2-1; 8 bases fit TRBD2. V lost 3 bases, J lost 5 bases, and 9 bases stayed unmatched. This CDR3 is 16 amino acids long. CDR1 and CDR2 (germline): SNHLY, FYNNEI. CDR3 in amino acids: CASSEVWAGGNNEQFF. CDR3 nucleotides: TGTGCCAGCAGTGAGGTATGGGCGGGGGGAAACAATGAGCAGTTCTTC.

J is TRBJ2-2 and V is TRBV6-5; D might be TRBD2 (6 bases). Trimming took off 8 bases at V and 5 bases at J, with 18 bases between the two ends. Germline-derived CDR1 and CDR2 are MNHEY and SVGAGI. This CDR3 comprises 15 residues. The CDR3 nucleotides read TGTGCCAGCCGGTGGGGGACGGGGAGGACCGGGGAGCTGTTTTTT. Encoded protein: CASRWGTGRTGELFF.

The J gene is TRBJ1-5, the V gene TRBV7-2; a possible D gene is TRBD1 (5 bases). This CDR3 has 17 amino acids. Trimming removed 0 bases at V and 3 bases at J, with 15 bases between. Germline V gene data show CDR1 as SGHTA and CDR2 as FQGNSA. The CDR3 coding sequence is TGTGCCAGCAGCTTAGCTGCCGGGTGGGGGGACAATCAGCCCCAGCATTTT. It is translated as CASSLAAGWGDNQPQHF.

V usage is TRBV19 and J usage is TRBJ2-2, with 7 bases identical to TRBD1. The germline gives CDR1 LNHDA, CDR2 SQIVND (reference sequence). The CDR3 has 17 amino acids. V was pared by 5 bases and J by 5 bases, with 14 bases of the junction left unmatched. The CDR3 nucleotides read TGTGCCAGTAGTGTCCGTGGGACAGTTGTTACAACCGGGGAGCTGTTTTTT. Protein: CASSVRGTVVTTGELFF.

The CDR3 region has the DNA TGTGCCAGTCAAGCCAACTACGGGACTAGCGGGAGTAGGTGGGAGACCCAGTACTTC. This encodes CASQANYGTSGSRWETQYF. The chain is built from TRBV3-1 (or the pseudogene TRBV3-2) and TRBJ2-5; 14 positions agree with TRBD2. Germline loops: CDR1 LGHDT, CDR2 YNNKEL (reference sequence). V was clipped by 9 bases and J by 5 bases; unmatched bases: 20. This CDR3 region has 19 residues.

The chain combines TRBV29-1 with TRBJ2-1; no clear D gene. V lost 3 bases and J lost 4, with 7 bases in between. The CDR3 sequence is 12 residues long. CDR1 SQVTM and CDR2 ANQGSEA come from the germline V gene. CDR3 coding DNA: TGCAGCGTTGATCGCGGATACAATGAGCAGTTCTTC. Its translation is CSVDRGYNEQFF.

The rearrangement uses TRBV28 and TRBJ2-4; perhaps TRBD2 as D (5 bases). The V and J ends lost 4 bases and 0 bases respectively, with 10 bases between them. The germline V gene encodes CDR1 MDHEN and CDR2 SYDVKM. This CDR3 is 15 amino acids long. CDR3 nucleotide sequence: TGTGCCAGCAGTTCCGGACTGTTAGCCAAAAACATTCAGTACTTC. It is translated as CASSSGLLAKNIQYF.

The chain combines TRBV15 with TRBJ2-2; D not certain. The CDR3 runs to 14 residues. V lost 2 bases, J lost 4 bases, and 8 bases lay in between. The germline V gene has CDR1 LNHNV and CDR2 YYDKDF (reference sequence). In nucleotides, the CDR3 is TGTGCCACCAGCAGATCCCACTTCACCGGGGAGCTGTTTTTT. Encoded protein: CATSRSHFTGELFF.